These 27 T cell receptor beta chains originate from one sample sequenced in a study of cytomegalovirus exposure and HLA in healthy donors. PCR was performed using 60 Vbeta and 13 Jbeta primers. Method: immunoSEQ multiplex PCR; TCRdb's copy keeps in-frame clones and lacks some. The sample shows roughly 110,000 clones, around 85% of them seen only once. The sample consisted of PBMCs. Receptors originate from a man between 60 and 70 years old in good health and CMV-seronegative.

The chain combines TRBV29-1 with TRBJ1-5, with 11 bases fitting TRBD1. This CDR3 spans 13 amino acids. V lost 7 bases to trimming and J lost 6 bases; unmatched junction nucleotides: 5. Germline loops: CDR1 SQVTM, CDR2 ANQGSEA. The CDR3 loop is CSAGTGGSQPQHF. CDR3 in DNA: TGCAGCGCCGGGACAGGGGGGAGTCAGCCCCAGCATTTT.

V and J are TRBV2 and TRBJ2-5; 12 nucleotides match TRBD1. The germline V gene has CDR1 SNHLY and CDR2 FYNNEI. This CDR3 has 15 residues. V was pared by 7 bases and J by 3 bases, with 6 bases of the junction left unmatched. CDR3 sequence reads: CASTGTGGTEETQYF. CDR3 DNA: TGTGCCAGCACGGGGACAGGGGGCACGGAAGAGACCCAGTACTTC.

This chain joins TRBV18 and TRBJ2-7, with TRBD1 matching over 11 bases. CDR3 size: 14 residues. Germline trimming cut 2 bases from V and 6 bases from J; bases unmatched to any gene: 3. Germline values: CDR1 KGHSH, CDR2 LQKENI. The CDR3 loop reads CASSPGQGALEQYV. The CDR3 DNA reads as TGTGCCAGCTCACCAGGACAGGGGGCACTCGAGCAGTACGTC.

V and J are TRBV2 and TRBJ1-3; D unresolved. The CDR3 extends over 16 amino acids. Germline loops: CDR1 SNHLY, CDR2 FYNNEI. With 0 bases removed from V and 3 bases from J, the gap between germline ends came to 12 bases. CDR3 in DNA: TGTGCCAGCAGTGAAGCACGGAGTTCCCGTGGAAACACCATATATTTT. This gives the protein CASSEARSSRGNTIYF.

The genes are TRBV28 and TRBJ2-2; 8 nucleotides align to TRBD1. The germline CDR1 and CDR2 sequences are MDHEN and SYDVKM. CDR3 size: 15 residues. V lost 5 bases to trimming and J lost 5 bases; unmatched junction nucleotides: 7. The CDR3 nucleotides read TGTGCCAGCAGTCCCGGGACAGGATGGACCGGGGAGCTGTTTTTT. Its translation: CASSPGTGWTGELFF.

The chain joins TRBV28 to TRBJ1-4; TRBD1 is a possible D gene (6 bases). The germline V and J ends were trimmed by 2 bases and 4 bases, with 8 bases remaining between them. The CDR3 consists of 14 residues. Germline-derived CDR1 and CDR2 are MDHEN and SYDVKM. CDR3 nucleotides: TGTGCCAGCAGTTTAGCCAGGGGTAATGAAAAACTGTTTTTT. Protein product: CASSLARGNEKLFF.

The table lists this clone with a count of one. The rearrangement joins TRBV5-1 to TRBJ2-3; TRBD1 agrees at 7 bases. V lost 4 bases, J lost 0 bases, and 8 bases stayed unmatched. CDR3 size: 16 residues. Germline CDR1 is SGHRS and CDR2 is YFSETQ. CDR3 in DNA: TGCGCCAGCAGCGTGAGAGGGACAGAGAGCACAGATACGCAGTATTTT. Its translation: CASSVRGTESTDTQYF.

This clone appeared once. The chain recombines TRBV7-2 with TRBJ2-7; the match to TRBD1 covers 7 bases. CDR3 length: 14 residues. The V gene end was trimmed by 3 bases and the J gene end by 3 bases; junction bases not matched to a gene: 5. Germline CDR1 is SGHTA and CDR2 is FQGNSA. The DNA of the CDR3 is TGTGCCAGCAGCTTCCCGGGACAGAGCTACGAGCAGTACTTC. Its protein is CASSFPGQSYEQYF.

CDR3 loop: CASGLVQGATGELFF. CDR3 bases: TGTGCTAGTGGTTTGGTTCAGGGGGCGACCGGGGAGCTGTTTTTT. The chain combines TRBV12-5 with TRBJ2-2, with TRBD1 identical over 8 bases. There are 15 residues in the CDR3. The V segment lost 0 bases and the J segment 5 bases; nucleotides outside the gene matches: 2. Germline lookup yields CDR1 LGHNT and CDR2 FRNRAP.

This clone was counted a single time. The V gene is TRBV7-2, the J gene TRBJ2-2; tentatively, D is TRBD1 (6 bases). The CDR3 is 17 residues long. Looked up from germline, CDR1 is SGHTA and CDR2 is FQGNSA. Trimming removed 5 bases at V and 4 bases at J, with 20 bases between. The CDR3 nucleotides are TGTGCCAGCAGCCACCACCGGGATAGGGGGAGCACCGGGGAGCTGTTTTTT. Its protein is CASSHHRDRGSTGELFF.

V gene TRBV6-5 combines with J gene TRBJ2-1; possibly TRBD1 for D (6 bases). The CDR3 sequence is 15 residues long. The ends were cut back, 0 bases at V and 4 bases at J, with 10 bases in the middle. Germline V CDR1 and CDR2: MNHEY, SVGAGI. Here the CDR3 reads CASSYSGTSYNEQFF. The DNA for the CDR3 is TGTGCCAGCAGTTACTCAGGGACATCATACAATGAGCAGTTCTTC.

The J gene is TRBJ1-5, the V gene TRBV7-2; 7 positions match TRBD1. Germline-derived CDR1 and CDR2 are SGHTA and FQGNSA. This CDR3 comprises 14 residues. V was clipped by 4 bases and J by 2 bases; unmatched bases: 2. The CDR3 DNA reads TGTGCCAGCAGCTCGGACAGGCGCAATCAGCCCCAGCATTTT. It yields the protein CASSSDRRNQPQHF.

The V gene is TRBV4-1, the J gene TRBJ2-3; tentatively, D is TRBD2 (6 bases). The CDR3 covers 20 residues. Germline V gene sequence: CDR1 MGHRA, CDR2 YSYEKL. Between the trimmed V and J ends, which lost 5 bases and 4 bases, there was a span of 31 bases. The DNA for the CDR3 is TGCGCCAGCAGCACCCGAAGCGGGTCCACTGTCGGTGTGGGTGCAGATACGCAGTATTTT. Translating gives CASSTRSGSTVGVGADTQYF.

The chain carries TRBV28 and TRBJ1-1, with D unresolved. The germline CDR1 and CDR2 sequences are MDHEN and SYDVKM. This CDR3 is built from 12 residues. The ends were cut back, 8 bases at V and 7 bases at J, with 14 bases in the middle. The CDR3 here is CASGRLDNEAFF. In DNA form, the CDR3 reads TGTGCCAGCGGGCGATTAGACAATGAAGCTTTCTTT.

The chain has TRBV5-1 and TRBJ1-4; no definite D call. The CDR3 runs to 17 residues. Germline lookup yields CDR1 SGHRS and CDR2 YFSETQ. V was clipped by 5 bases and J by 1 base, with 18 bases between them. The CDR3 nucleotides are TGCGCCAGCAGGTTCGACGCGAACCCGGGAACTAATGAAAAACTGTTTTTT. Amino acids: CASRFDANPGTNEKLFF.

CDR3 protein: CASSKGQGGEETQYF. In DNA, the CDR3 is TGTGCCAGCAGCAAAGGACAGGGCGGTGAGGAGACCCAGTACTTC. This rearrangement joins TRBV5-4 to TRBJ2-5, with 8 bases identical to TRBD1. The J segment lost 5 bases and the V segment lost 4 bases, leaving 10 bases of the junction unmatched. CDR3 length: 15 residues. From germline, CDR1 is SGHNT and CDR2 YYREEE (reference sequence).

Only one count was recorded for this clone. The chain is built from TRBV5-1 and TRBJ2-1, with D tentatively TRBD1 (6 bases). Germline lookup yields CDR1 SGHRS and CDR2 YFSETQ. The CDR3 runs 14 residues. V was clipped by 10 bases and J by 2 bases, with 16 bases between them. For the CDR3, the DNA is TGCGCCTCACAGGGTTCCGGCCCCTACAATGAGCAGTTCTTC. Encoded protein: CASQGSGPYNEQFF. Filled out from reference TRBV5-1 and TRBJ2-1, the complete variable domain reads KAGVTQTPRYLIKTRGQQVTLSCSPISGHRSVSWYQQTPGQGLQFLFEYFSETQRNKGNFPGRFSGRQFSNSRSEMNVSTLELGDSALYLCASQGSGPYNEQFFGPGTRLTVL.

The chain combines TRBV2 with TRBJ1-2, with 8 positions matching TRBD1. The CDR3 is 11 amino acids. Germline CDR1 is SNHLY and CDR2 is FYNNEI. V trimming: 8 bases; J trimming: 8 bases; junction bases outside the gene matches: 4. CDR3 sequence (DNA): TGTGCCAGCCAGGGGGCCGGGGGCTACACCTTC. Its protein is CASQGAGGYTF.

This chain connects TRBV7-2 to TRBJ2-7; D is perhaps TRBD2 (7 bases). Germline V CDR1 and CDR2: SGHTA, FQGNSA. The CDR3 covers 16 residues. The ends were cut back, 2 bases at V and 6 bases at J, with 20 bases in the middle. In nucleotides, the CDR3 is TGTGCCAGCAGCTTACTAGGTTTAGGGGGGGCCGTCGAGCAGTACTTC. Its translation is CASSLLGLGGAVEQYF.

Only one count was recorded for this clone. The rearrangement uses TRBV10-2 and TRBJ1-1; 10 bases fit TRBD1. The CDR3 has 13 residues. CDR1 is WSHSY and CDR2 is SAAADI in the germline V gene. The V segment lost 8 bases and the J segment 4 bases; nucleotides outside the gene matches: 4. DNA for the CDR3: TGCGCCAGCTCGGGACAGGGGCTCACTGAAGCTTTCTTT. Its translation is CASSGQGLTEAFF.

This clone was detected only once. This rearrangement joins TRBV28 to TRBJ2-5; the D gene is possibly TRBD2 (7 bases). Trimming took 5 bases from V and 5 from J, leaving 9 bases between them. The CDR3 sequence is 12 residues long. Germline loops: CDR1 MDHEN, CDR2 SYDVKM. CDR3 sequence reads: CASSRGAETQYF. The CDR3 DNA sequence: TGTGCCAGCAGTCGGGGGGCTGAGACCCAGTACTTC. Looking up the rest from reference TRBV28 and TRBJ2-5 gives the full variable domain: DVKVTQSSRYLVKRTGEKVFLECVQDMDHENMFWYRQDPGLGLRLIYFSYDVKMKEKGDIPEGYSVSREKKERFSLILESASTNQTSMYLCASSRGAETQYFGPGTRLLVL.

To note about this clone: This CDR3 is also generated by other DNA sequences in the sample. J is TRBJ1-1 and V is TRBV29-1, with 10 bases fitting TRBD1. After removal of 5 bases from V and 0 bases from J, the junction contained 6 bases not matched to a gene. Germline V gene lookup returns CDR1 SQVTM and CDR2 ANQGSEA. The CDR3 is 15 residues long. The CDR3: CSVTGTGALNTEAFF. The CDR3, as DNA: TGCAGCGTTACCGGGACAGGGGCCCTGAACACTGAAGCTTTCTTT.

The J gene is TRBJ1-1, the V gene TRBV19, with D perhaps TRBD1 (5 bases). V was cut by 10 bases and J by 2 bases, with 14 bases left in between. Germline CDR1 LNHDA, CDR2 SQIVND (reference sequence). The CDR3 extends over 13 amino acids. The CDR3 loop reads CATRLGGNTEAFF. CDR3 nucleotide sequence: TGTGCCACCAGACTCGGGGGTAACACTGAAGCTTTCTTT.

The chain uses TRBV15 and TRBJ2-2, with 7 bases aligning to TRBD1. V dropped 6 bases and J dropped 5; count of bases not matched to a gene: 6. Germline values: CDR1 LNHNV, CDR2 YYDKDF (reference sequence). The CDR3 loop spans 14 amino acids. In nucleotides, the CDR3 is TGTGCCACCAGACCCTCAGGGGGAACCGGGGAGCTGTTTTTT. It translates to CATRPSGGTGELFF.

The rearrangement uses TRBV7-2 and TRBJ2-5; D unresolved. CDR1 is SGHTA and CDR2 is FQGNSA in the germline V gene. This CDR3 comprises 11 residues. V was pared by 3 bases and J by 5 bases, with 4 bases between. CDR3 DNA: TGTGCCAGCAGCTTTTATGAGACCCAGTACTTC. This gives the protein CASSFYETQYF.

V and J are TRBV29-1 and TRBJ2-1, with D maybe TRBD1 (7 bases). The CDR3 is 14 amino acids. Trimming stripped 5 bases from V and 1 base from J, with 12 bases between. Germline V gives CDR1 SQVTM, CDR2 ANQGSEA. CDR3 in amino acids: CSVQTGRSYNEQFF. CDR3 sequence (DNA): TGCAGCGTTCAGACAGGGAGGTCCTACAATGAGCAGTTCTTC.

This clone has just a few counts. The chain employs TRBV7-2 and TRBJ2-1, with 8 nucleotides matching TRBD2. V dropped 1 base and J dropped 6; count of bases not matched to a gene: 5. The CDR3 totals 15 residues. Germline V gives CDR1 SGHTA, CDR2 FQGNSA. CDR3 protein: CASSLDGGGLNEQFF. In nucleotides, the CDR3 is TGTGCCAGCAGCTTAGATGGCGGGGGGCTCAATGAGCAGTTCTTC.